This record looks at one T cell receptor (beta chain) sequence and its context. What it binds is unknown. TCRdb keeps only in-frame clones here, not all; method: immunoSEQ multiplex PCR. This table has 58,000 or so clones, around four fifths appearing once. The sample comes from a study of a mutant IDH1 vaccine in newly diagnosed glioma. Time point reported: week 47, end of study. In every dose of vaccine, 300 ug of mutant IDH1 20-mer peptide was given alongside topical imiquimod. Unmatched junction bases numbered 1, after V lost 5 bases and J lost 4 bases. This CDR3 comprises 13 residues. Germline V gene lookup returns CDR1 LNHDA and CDR2 SQIVND (reference sequence).

The TCR originated in a woman aged 45-65 years with glioma. The sequenced sample was PBMCs, obtained from a glioma patient whose treatment included an IDH1 peptide vaccine. The V call is TRBV19, the J call TRBJ2-5; 10 nucleotides match TRBD2. The CDR3 loop is CASSASGGETQYF. The CDR3 DNA is TGTGCCAGTAGTGCTAGCGGGGGAGAGACCCAGTACTTC.